The 2 T cell receptor beta chains below all came from one sample that was sequenced in a study of blood T cells in healthy people across ages. Primers used in a second PCR of about 7 to 12 cycles were a sample-barcoded 5' primer and a J-beta primer mix. TCRdb re-called the 5' RACE reads with MiXCR, one entry per CDR3 protein. The data contain about 1.8 million distinct CDR3 sequences, approximately 50% of them singletons. The specimen was blood. These TCRs come from a woman aged 40 to 50 in good health.

This clonotype was recorded a few times. V and J are TRBV5-1 and TRBJ2-1; D is unresolved. Trimming cost V 0 bases and J 1 base, with 11 bases left between them. The CDR3 is made up of 16 amino acids. Per the germline V gene, CDR1 is SGHRS and CDR2 is YFSETQ. The CDR3 spells CASSLAVGNSYNEQFF. CDR3 DNA sequence: TGCGCCAGCAGCTTGGCCGTGGGTAATTCCTACAATGAGCAGTTCTTC. Full variable domain (rest looked up from reference TRBV5-1 and TRBJ2-1): KAGVTQTPRYLIKTRGQQVTLSCSPISGHRSVSWYQQTPGQGLQFLFEYFSETQRNKGNFPGRFSGRQFSNSRSEMNVSTLELGDSALYLCASSLAVGNSYNEQFFGPGTRLTVL.

V gene TRBV7-2 combines with J gene TRBJ2-3; 8 bases fit TRBD2. This CDR3 is 16 amino acids long. After removal of 4 bases from V and 4 bases from J, the junction contained 10 bases not matched to a gene. Germline V gives CDR1 SGHTA, CDR2 FQGNSA. CDR3 DNA: TGTGCCAGCAGCTGGGGACTAGAAAAAGGAGCAGATACGCAGTATTTT. The encoded protein is CASSWGLEKGADTQYF.